A single sample is the source of the 7 T cell receptor beta chains below, sequenced in a study of T cell responses to AZD1222 COVID-19 vaccine. Only in-frame clones appear in the TCRdb table, and some are missing; sequencing was by immunoSEQ multiplex PCR. The sample includes around 75,000 clones, approximately 85% of them seen just once. The sequenced sample was peripheral blood, obtained on day 0 of AZD1222 vaccination. The receptor source for this set is an adult in good health.

The V call is TRBV5-1, the J call TRBJ1-6, with D maybe TRBD1 (5 bases). V lost 4 bases to trimming and J lost 3 bases, with 8 bases between them. The CDR3 is 14 residues long. Germline V gene lookup returns CDR1 SGHRS and CDR2 YFSETQ. CDR3 coding DNA: TGCGCCAGCAGCGGGGGTATCTATAATTCACCCCTCCACTTT. Translated, it gives CASSGGIYNSPLHF.

V and J are TRBV10-3 and TRBJ1-2; 8 nucleotides align to TRBD1. The CDR3 length is 13 residues. Germline lookup yields CDR1 ENHRY and CDR2 SYGVKD. Trimming removed 6 bases from V and 7 bases from J; junction bases left unmatched: 7. The CDR3 protein is CAISRDRMPGYTF. The DNA of the CDR3 is TGTGCCATCAGCCGGGACAGGATGCCTGGCTACACCTTC.

The gene calls are TRBV24-1 and TRBJ1-6, with a tentative D call TRBD1 (5 bases). Trimming pared 5 bases from V and 7 bases from J, leaving 8 bases between. The CDR3 has 13 residues. Germline lookup yields CDR1 KGHDR and CDR2 SFDVKD. Here the CDR3 DNA reads TGTGCCACCAGTGGCGGGGCAAATTCACCCCTCCACTTT. As protein: CATSGGANSPLHF.

The chain joins TRBV28 to TRBJ2-7; 7 nucleotides match TRBD1. Per germline, CDR1 MDHEN and CDR2 SYDVKM. The CDR3 runs to 16 residues. V dropped 6 bases and J dropped 4; count of bases not matched to a gene: 15. The CDR3 nucleotides read TGTGCCAGCAGCACAACTCGACAGGGTAGGGGGTACGAGCAGTACTTC. Translated, it gives CASSTTRQGRGYEQYF.

This clone was detected only a few times. The chain couples TRBV18 to TRBJ1-6; TRBD1 matches at 10 bases. Germline-derived CDR1 and CDR2 are KGHSH and LQKENI. The CDR3 loop spans 17 amino acids. The junction had 11 bases not matched to a gene; V was cut back by 3 bases and J by 9 bases. The CDR3 bases are TGTGCCAGCTCACCCCAGGGGACAGGGGACTTCGGTTCACCCCTCCACTTT. The encoded protein is CASSPQGTGDFGSPLHF. The variable domain in full, completed from reference TRBV18 and TRBJ1-6, reads NAGVMQNPRHLVRRRGQEARLRCSPMKGHSHVYWYRQLPEEGLKFMVYLQKENIIDESGMPKERFSAEFPKEGPSILRIQQVVRGDSAAYFCASSPQGTGDFGSPLHFGNGTRLTVT.

The genes are TRBV18 and TRBJ1-2; 7 positions match TRBD1. CDR1 KGHSH and CDR2 LQKENI come from the germline V gene. There are 14 residues in the CDR3. J gave up 8 bases and V 2 bases, and 8 bases lay outside the gene matches. The CDR3 loop reads CASSPLTGEKGYTF. In DNA form, the CDR3 reads TGTGCCAGCTCACCATTAACAGGGGAGAAAGGCTACACCTTC.

V and J are TRBV5-4 and TRBJ2-1; 8 bases line up with TRBD2. The CDR3 contains 15 residues. The ends lost 4 bases at V and 0 bases at J; junction bases unmatched: 3. The germline gives CDR1 SGHNT, CDR2 YYREEE (reference sequence). The CDR3 sequence: CASSTGTSSYNEQFF. Written as DNA, the CDR3 is TGTGCCAGCAGCACCGGGACTAGCTCCTACAATGAGCAGTTCTTC.